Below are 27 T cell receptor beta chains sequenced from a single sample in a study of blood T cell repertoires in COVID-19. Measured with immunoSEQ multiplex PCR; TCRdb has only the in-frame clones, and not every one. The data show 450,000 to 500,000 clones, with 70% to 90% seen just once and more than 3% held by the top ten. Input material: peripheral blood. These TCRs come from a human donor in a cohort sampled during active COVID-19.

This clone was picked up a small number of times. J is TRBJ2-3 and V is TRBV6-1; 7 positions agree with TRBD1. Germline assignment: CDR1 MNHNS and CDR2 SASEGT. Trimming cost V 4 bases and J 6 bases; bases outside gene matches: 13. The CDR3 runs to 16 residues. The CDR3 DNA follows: TGTGCCAGCAGTGGGCATCCGCAGGGGGTCGGCGATACGCAGTATTTT. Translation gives CASSGHPQGVGDTQYF.

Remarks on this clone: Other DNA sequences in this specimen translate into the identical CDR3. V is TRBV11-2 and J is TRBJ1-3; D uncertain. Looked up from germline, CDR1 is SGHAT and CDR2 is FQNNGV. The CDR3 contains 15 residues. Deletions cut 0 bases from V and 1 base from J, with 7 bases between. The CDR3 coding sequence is TGTGCCAGCAGCTTAGATCGTGTATCTGGAAACACCATATATTTT. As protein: CASSLDRVSGNTIYF.

In DNA, the CDR3 is TGTGCCAGCAGTTACTCGAGGAATACCTACGAGCAGTACTTC. Protein sequence: CASSYSRNTYEQYF. This chain connects TRBV6-5 to TRBJ2-7; D is ambiguous. The CDR3 sequence is 14 residues long. CDR1 is MNHEY and CDR2 is SVGAGI in the germline V gene. Trimming left V 0 bases short and J 2 bases short, with 8 bases between.

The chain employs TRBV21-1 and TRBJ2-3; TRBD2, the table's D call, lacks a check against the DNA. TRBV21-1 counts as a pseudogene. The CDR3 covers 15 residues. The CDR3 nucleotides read TGTGCCAGCAAAGCCCAGGGAGGATTCACAGATACGCAGTATTTT. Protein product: CASKAQGGFTDTQYF.

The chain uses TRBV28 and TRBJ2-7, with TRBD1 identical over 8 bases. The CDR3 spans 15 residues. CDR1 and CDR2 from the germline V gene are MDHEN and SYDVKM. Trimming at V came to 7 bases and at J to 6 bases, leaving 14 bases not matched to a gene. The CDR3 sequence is CASIPLPGQGGEQYF. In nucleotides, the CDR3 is TGTGCCAGCATCCCTCTTCCCGGACAGGGAGGCGAGCAGTACTTC.

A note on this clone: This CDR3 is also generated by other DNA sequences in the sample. CDR3 nucleotide sequence: TGTGCCAGTAGTATAGCGGGGAGCTCCTACGAGCAGTACTTC. Translation: CASSIAGSSYEQYF. The chain employs TRBV19 and TRBJ2-7, with D maybe TRBD2 (5 bases). CDR1 is LNHDA, CDR2 SQIVND, per germline (reference sequence). Trimming took 1 base from V and 0 from J, leaving 7 bases between them. This CDR3 is 14 amino acids long.

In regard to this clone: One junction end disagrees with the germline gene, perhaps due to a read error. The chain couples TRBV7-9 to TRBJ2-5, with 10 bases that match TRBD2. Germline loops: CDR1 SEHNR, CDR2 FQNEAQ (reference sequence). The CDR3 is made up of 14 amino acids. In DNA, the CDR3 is TGTGCCAGCAGCATAGCGGGGGGTATGGAGACCCAGTACTTC. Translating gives CASSIAGGMETQYF.

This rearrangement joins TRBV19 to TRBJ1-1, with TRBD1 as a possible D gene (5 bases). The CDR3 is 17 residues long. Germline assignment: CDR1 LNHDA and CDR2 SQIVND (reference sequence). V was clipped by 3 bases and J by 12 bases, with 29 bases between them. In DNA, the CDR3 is TGTGCCAGTAGTATGACCCGGCCAGGGATTGTCCCACAGATCCCTTTCTTT. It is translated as CASSMTRPGIVPQIPFF.

The DNA for the CDR3 is TGTGCCAGCAGCTTACTTTCTCGCGGGGGCTATGGCTACACCTTC. Translated: CASSLLSRGGYGYTF. The chain uses TRBV7-9 and TRBJ1-2, with TRBD1 as a possible D gene (5 bases). V was cut by 2 bases and J by 4 bases, with 14 bases left in between. Germline V CDR1 and CDR2: SEHNR, FQNEAQ (reference sequence). The CDR3 is made up of 15 amino acids.

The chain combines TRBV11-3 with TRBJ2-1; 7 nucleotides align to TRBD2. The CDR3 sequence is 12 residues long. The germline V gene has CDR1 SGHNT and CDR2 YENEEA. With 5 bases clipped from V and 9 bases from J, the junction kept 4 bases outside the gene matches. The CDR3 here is CASSPSGGEQFF. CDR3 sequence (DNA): TGTGCCAGCAGCCCATCGGGAGGTGAGCAGTTCTTC.

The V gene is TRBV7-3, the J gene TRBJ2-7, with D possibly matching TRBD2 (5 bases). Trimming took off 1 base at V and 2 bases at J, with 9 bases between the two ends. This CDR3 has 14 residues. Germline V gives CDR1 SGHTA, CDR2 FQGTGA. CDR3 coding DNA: TGTGCCAGCAGCTTAAATCCCGGGGCCTACGAGCAGTACTTC. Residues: CASSLNPGAYEQYF.

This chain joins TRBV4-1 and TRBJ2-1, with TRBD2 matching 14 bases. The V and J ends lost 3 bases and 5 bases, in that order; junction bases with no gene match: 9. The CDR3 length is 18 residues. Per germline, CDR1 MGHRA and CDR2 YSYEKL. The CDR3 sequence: CASSQSGLAGVVHNEQFF. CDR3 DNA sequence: TGCGCCAGCAGCCAGTCGGGACTAGCGGGAGTCGTCCACAATGAGCAGTTCTTC.

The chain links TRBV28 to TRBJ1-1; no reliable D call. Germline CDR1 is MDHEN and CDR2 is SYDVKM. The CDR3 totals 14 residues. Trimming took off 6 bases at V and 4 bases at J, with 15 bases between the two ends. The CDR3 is CASSRTSGVTEAFF. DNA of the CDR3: TGTGCCAGCAGCCGGACGTCCGGGGTCACTGAAGCTTTCTTT.

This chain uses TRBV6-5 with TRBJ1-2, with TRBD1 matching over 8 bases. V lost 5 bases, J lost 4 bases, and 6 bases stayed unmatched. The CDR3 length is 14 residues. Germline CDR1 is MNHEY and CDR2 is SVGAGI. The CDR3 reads CASSPDRDFYGYTF. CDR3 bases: TGTGCCAGCAGTCCGGACAGGGATTTCTATGGCTACACCTTC.

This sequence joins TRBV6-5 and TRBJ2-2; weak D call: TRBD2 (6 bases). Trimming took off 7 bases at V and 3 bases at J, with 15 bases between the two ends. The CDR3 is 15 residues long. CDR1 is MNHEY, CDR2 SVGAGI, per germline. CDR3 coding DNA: TGTGCCAGCATGGGACTGACGCGTGACACCGGGGAGCTGTTTTTT. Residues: CASMGLTRDTGELFF.

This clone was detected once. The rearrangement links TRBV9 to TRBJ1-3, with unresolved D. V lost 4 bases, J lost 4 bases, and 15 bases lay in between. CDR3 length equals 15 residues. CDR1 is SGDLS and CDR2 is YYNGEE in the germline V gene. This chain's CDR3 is CASSPRVTEGNTIYF. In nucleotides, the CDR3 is TGTGCCAGCAGCCCCCGGGTCACCGAAGGAAACACCATATATTTT.

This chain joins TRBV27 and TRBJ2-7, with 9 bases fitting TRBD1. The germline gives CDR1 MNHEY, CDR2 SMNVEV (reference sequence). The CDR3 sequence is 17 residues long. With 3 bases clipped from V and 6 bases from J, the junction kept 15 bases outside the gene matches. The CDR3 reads CASSFYPPGQGQGEQYF. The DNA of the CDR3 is TGTGCCAGCAGTTTCTACCCCCCCGGACAGGGACAGGGCGAGCAGTACTTC.

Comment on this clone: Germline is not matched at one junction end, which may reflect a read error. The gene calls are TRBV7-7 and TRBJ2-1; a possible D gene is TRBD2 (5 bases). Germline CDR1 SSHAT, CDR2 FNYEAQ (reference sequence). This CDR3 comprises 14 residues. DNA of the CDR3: TGTGCTAGCAGCTTCTCATTTGCGGAGGATGAGCAGTTCTTC. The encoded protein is CASSFSFAEDEQFF.

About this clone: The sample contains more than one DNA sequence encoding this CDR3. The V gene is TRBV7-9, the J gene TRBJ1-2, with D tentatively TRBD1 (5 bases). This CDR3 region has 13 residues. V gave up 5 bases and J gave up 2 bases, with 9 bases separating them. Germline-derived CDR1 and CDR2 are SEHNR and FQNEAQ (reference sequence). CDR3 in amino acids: CASSPDRNYGYTF. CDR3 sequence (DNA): TGTGCCAGCAGCCCTGACAGAAACTATGGCTACACCTTC.

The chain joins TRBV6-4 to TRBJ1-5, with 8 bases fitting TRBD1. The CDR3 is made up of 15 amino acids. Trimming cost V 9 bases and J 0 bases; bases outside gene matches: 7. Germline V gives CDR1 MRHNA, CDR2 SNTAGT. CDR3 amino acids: CASGTGHHSNQPQHF. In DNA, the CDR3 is TGTGCCAGTGGGACAGGCCACCATAGCAATCAGCCCCAGCATTTT.

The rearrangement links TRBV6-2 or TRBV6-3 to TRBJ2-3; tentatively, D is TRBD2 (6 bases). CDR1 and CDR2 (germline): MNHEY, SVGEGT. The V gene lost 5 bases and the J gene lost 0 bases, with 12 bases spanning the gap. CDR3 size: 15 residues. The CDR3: CASSPVAVSTDTQYF. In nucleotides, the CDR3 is TGTGCCAGCAGTCCAGTAGCGGTTAGCACAGATACGCAGTATTTT.

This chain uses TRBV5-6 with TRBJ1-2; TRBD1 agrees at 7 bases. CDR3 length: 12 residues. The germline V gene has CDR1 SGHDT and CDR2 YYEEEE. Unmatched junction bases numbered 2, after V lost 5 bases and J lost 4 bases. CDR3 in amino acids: CASSPGGYGYTF. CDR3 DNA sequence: TGTGCCAGCAGTCCAGGGGGCTATGGCTACACCTTC. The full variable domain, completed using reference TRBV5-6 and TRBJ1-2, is DAGVTQSPTHLIKTRGQQVTLRCSPKSGHDTVSWYQQALGQGPQFIFQYYEEEERQRGNFPDRFSGHQFPNYSSELNVNALLLGDSALYLCASSPGGYGYTFGSGTRLTVV.

Here the CDR3 DNA reads TGTGCCAGCAGCTTAGTTCGGACTGGCGGAGAAGCTTTCTTT. Protein sequence: CASSLVRTGGEAFF. This chain joins TRBV7-9 and TRBJ1-1; D remains unclear. Germline values: CDR1 SEHNR, CDR2 FQNEAQ (reference sequence). There are 14 residues in the CDR3. The V gene lost 1 base and the J gene lost 8 bases, with 14 bases spanning the gap.

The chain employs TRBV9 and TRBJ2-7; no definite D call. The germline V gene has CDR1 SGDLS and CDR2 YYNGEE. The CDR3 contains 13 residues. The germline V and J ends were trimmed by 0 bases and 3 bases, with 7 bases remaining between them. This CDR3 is CASSVGGNYEQYF. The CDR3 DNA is TGTGCCAGCAGCGTAGGAGGAAACTACGAGCAGTACTTC.

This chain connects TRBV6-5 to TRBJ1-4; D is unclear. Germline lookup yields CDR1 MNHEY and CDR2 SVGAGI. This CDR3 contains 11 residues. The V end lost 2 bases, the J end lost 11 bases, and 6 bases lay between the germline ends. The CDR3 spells CASSYAGKLFF. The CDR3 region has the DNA TGTGCCAGCAGTTACGCGGGTAAACTGTTTTTT.

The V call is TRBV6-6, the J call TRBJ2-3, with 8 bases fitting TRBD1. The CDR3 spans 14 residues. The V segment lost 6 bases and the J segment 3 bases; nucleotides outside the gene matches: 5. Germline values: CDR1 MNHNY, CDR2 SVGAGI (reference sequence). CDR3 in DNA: TGTGCCAGCAGGAGGACAGGGATTACAGATACGCAGTATTTT. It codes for CASRRTGITDTQYF.

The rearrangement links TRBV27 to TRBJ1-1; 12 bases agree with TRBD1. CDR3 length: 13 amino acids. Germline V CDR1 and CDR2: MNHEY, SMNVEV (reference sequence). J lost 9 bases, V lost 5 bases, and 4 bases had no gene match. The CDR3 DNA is TGTGCCAGCAGTATGGGGACAGGGGGCAAAGCTTTCTTT. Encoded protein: CASSMGTGGKAFF.